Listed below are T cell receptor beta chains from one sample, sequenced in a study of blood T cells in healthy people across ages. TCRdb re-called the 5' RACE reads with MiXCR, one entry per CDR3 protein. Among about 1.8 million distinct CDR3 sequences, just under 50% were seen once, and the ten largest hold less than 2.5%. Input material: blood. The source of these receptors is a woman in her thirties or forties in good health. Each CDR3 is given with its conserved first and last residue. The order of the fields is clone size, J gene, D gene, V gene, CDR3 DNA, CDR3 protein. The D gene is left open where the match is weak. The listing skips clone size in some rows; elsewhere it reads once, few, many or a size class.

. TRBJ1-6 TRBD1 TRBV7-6 TGTGCCAGCAGCCGATCACAGGGGAGAGATTCACCCCTCCACTTT CASSRSQGRDSPLHF
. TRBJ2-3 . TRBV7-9 TGTGCCAGCTACGGGGTGGGCACAGATACGCAGTATTTT CASYGVGTDTQYF
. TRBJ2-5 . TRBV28 TGTGCCAGCAGTAAACATGGGCGTGAGTTGACCCAGTACTTC CASSKHGRELTQYF
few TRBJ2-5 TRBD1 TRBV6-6 TGTGCCAGCAGTTACTTACAGGGGGGCCAAGAGACCCAGTACTTC CASSYLQGGQETQYF
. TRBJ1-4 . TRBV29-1 TGCAGCGTTGAATTATATGAAAAACTGTTTTTT CSVELYEKLFF
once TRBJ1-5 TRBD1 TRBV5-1 TGCGCCAGCAGCCCTGGGGTCGGGACAGCTGATAGCAATCAGCCCCAGCATTTT CASSPGVGTADSNQPQHF
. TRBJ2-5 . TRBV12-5 TGTGCTAGTGGTTTGGTGGGCGAGAAGACCCAGTACTTC CASGLVGEKTQYF
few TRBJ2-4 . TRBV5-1 TGCGCCAGCAGCTTGGTGGAGGGGAGAAACATTCAGTACTTC CASSLVEGRNIQYF
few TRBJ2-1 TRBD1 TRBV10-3 TGTGCCATCAGTGAGCCATACAGGGGAAAGGATGAGCAGTTCTTC CAISEPYRGKDEQFF
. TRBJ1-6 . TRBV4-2 TGTGCCAGCAGCCAAGGGGCCGCGGTTAAAAATAATTCACCCCTCCACTTT CASSQGAAVKNNSPLHF
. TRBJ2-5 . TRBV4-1 TGCGCCAGCAGCCCCTCCGGACACCCATTTCAAGAGACCCAGTACTTC CASSPSGHPFQETQYF
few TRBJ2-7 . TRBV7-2 TGTGCCAGCAGCTCCCTCCCCGAGTACGAGCAGTACTTC CASSSLPEYEQYF
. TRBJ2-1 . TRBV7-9 TGTGCCAGCAGCTCGGAGGGACAGCTCAATGAGCAGTTCTTC CASSSEGQLNEQFF
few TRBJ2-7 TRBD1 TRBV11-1 TGTGCCAGCAGCTCCGGACAGGGGCCTACTCTCTACGAGCAGTACTTC CASSSGQGPTLYEQYF
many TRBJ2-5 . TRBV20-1 TGCAGTGCTAGGCCCTATCAAGAGACCCAGTACTTC CSARPYQETQYF
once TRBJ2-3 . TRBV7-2 TGTGCCAGCAGCTTGAGGGAGACAGGTTATTCTAGCACAGATACGCAGTATTTT CASSLRETGYSSTDTQYF
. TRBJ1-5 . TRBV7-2 TGTGCCAGCAGCCCCCCGCGGCAGGGAGGTAATCAGCCCCAGCATTTT CASSPPRQGGNQPQHF
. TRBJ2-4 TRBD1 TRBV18 TGTGCCAGCTCACCATACGAACAGGGGAACATTCAGTACTTC CASSPYEQGNIQYF
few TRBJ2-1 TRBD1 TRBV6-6 TGTGCCAGCCAACAGGGGAATAATGAGCAGTTCTTC CASQQGNNEQFF
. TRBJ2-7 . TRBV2 TGTGCCAGCAGTGAAACACGAGACTCCTACGAGCAGTACTTC CASSETRDSYEQYF
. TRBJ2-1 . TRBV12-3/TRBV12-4 TGTGCCAGCAGTTTCGTGTCGACGTACAATGAGCAGTTCTTC CASSFVSTYNEQFF
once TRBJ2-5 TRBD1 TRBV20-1 TGCAGTGCTGGCTCATTTGTGACAGGGCCAGGGGAGACCCAGTACTTC CSAGSFVTGPGETQYF
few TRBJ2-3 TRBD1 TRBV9 TGTGCCAGCAGCGGTTGGGACAGGGGAGACCCAGATACGCAGTATTTT CASSGWDRGDPDTQYF
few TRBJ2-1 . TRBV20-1 TGCAGTGCTAGAGATCTCGCCCAGGGTGGCTACAATGAGCAGTTCTTC CSARDLAQGGYNEQFF
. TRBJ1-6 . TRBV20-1 TGCAGTGCTAGAAGAAGACTCCCCTATAATTCACCCCTCCACTTT CSARRRLPYNSPLHF
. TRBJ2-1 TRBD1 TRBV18 TGTGCCAGCTCACCGAGAAGGGGGCAGGGGGCGTATCAAGAGACCCAGTTCTTC CASSPRRGQGAYQETQFF
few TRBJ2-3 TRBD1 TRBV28 TGTGCCAGCTCCCCGTTGACAGGGAAGGCAGATACGCAGTATTTT CASSPLTGKADTQYF
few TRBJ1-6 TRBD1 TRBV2 TGTGCCAGCAGTGTTATGACAGGGGAAAATTCACCCCTCCACTTT CASSVMTGENSPLHF
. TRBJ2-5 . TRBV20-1 TGCAGTGCTAGAGAGGACATAGAGACCCAGTACTTC CSAREDIETQYF
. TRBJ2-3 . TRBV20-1 TGCAGTGCGAACCACGAGAGCACAGATACGCAGTATTTT CSANHESTDTQYF
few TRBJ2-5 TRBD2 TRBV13 TGTGCCAGCAGCTCGGGACTAGTGGAGGAGACCCAGTACTTC CASSSGLVEETQYF
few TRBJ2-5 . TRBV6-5 TGTGCCAGCAAAACGGGGGAGACCCAGTACTTC CASKTGETQYF
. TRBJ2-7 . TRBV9 TGTGCCAGCAGCGTTTTGGGGGTTTACTACAATGAGCAGTACTTC CASSVLGVYYNEQYF
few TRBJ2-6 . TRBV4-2 TGTGCCAGCAGCCAAGATGCCTCCCGGGTTAATTCTGGGGCCAACGTCCTGACTTTC CASSQDASRVNSGANVLTF
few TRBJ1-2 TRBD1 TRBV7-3 TGTGCCAGCAGCTTAAGAGGACAGGGGAGCTACACCTTC CASSLRGQGSYTF
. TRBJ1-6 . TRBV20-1 TGCAGTGCCAGGGCAGGGAAGAATTCACCCCTCCACTTT CSARAGKNSPLHF
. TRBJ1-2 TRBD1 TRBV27 TGTGCCAGCAGTCTACAACCCCGGGACAGCGCCGCGTCGGGCTACACCTTC CASSLQPRDSAASGYTF
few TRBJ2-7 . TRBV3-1 TGTGCCAGCAAAACGACACTCGCCGCCTACGAGCAGTACTTC CASKTTLAAYEQYF
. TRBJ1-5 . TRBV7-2 TGTGCCAGCACAACCCGACTGAATCAGCCCCAGCATTTT CASTTRLNQPQHF
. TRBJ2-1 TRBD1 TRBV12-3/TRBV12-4 TGTGCCAGCAGGTCCGGGACAGGGACCTCTCTCTCCTACAATGAGCAGTTCTTC CASRSGTGTSLSYNEQFF
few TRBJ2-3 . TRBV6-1 TGTGCCAGCAGTCGCCCGCAGAGGCGGGGATACACAGATACGCAGTATTTT CASSRPQRRGYTDTQYF
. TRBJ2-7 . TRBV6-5 TGTGCCAGCAGTTATGAGGTTGCCTACGAGCAGTACTTC CASSYEVAYEQYF
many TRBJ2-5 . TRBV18 TGTGCCAGCTCACCACCGTCCACCCAAGAGACCCAGTACTTC CASSPPSTQETQYF